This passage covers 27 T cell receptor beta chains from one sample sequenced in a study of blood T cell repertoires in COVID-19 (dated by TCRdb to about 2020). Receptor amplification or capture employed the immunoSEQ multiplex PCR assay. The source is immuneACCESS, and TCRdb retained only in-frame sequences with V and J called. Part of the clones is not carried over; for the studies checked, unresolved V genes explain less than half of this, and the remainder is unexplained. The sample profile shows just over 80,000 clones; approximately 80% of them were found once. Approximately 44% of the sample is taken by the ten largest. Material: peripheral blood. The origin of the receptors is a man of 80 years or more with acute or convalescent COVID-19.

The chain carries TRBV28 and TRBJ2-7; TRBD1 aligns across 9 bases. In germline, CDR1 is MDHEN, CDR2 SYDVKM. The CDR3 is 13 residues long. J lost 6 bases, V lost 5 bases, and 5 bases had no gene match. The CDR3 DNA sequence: TGTGCCAGCAGTCCGGGACAGGGTGCCGAGCAGTACTTC. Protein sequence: CASSPGQGAEQYF.

The chain's CDR3 is CSVAGNSNQPQHF. As DNA, the CDR3 is TGCAGCGTCGCCGGGAATAGCAATCAGCCCCAGCATTTT. The rearrangement uses TRBV29-1 and TRBJ1-5; D is undetermined. Germline CDR1 and CDR2: SQVTM and ANQGSEA. CDR3 length: 13 amino acids. The V end lost 6 bases, the J end lost 0 bases, and 9 bases lay between the germline ends.

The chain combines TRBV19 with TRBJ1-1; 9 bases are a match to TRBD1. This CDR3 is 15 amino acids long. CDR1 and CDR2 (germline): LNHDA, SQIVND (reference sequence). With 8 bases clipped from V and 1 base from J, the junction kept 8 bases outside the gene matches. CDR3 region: CASLRDRVGNTEAFF. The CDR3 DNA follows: TGTGCCAGTCTTCGGGACAGGGTTGGGAACACTGAAGCTTTCTTT.

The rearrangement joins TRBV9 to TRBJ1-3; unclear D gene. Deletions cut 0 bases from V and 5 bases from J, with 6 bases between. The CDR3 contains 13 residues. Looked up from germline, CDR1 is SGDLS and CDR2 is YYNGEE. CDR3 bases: TGTGCCAGCAGCGTAGACAGTAGAAACACCATATATTTT. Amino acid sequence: CASSVDSRNTIYF.

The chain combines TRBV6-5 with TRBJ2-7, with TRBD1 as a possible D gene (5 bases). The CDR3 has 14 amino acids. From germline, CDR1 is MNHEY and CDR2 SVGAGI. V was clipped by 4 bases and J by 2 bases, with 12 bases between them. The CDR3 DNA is TGTGCCAGCAGTTCCCCGACAGACGCCTACGAGCAGTACTTC. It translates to CASSSPTDAYEQYF.

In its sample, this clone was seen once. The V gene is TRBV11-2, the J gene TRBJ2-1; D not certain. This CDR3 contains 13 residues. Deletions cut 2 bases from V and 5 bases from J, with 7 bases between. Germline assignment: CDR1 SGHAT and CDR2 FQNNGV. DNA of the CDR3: TGTGCCAGCAGCTTATCTCTAGACAATGAGCAGTTCTTC. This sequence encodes CASSLSLDNEQFF.

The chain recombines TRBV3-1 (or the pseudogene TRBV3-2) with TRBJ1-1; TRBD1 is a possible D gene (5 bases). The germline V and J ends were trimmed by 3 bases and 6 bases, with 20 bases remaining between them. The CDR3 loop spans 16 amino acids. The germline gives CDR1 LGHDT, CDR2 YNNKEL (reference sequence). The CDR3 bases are TGTGCCAGCAGCCAGGGGCTTCTCGGGGAGGGAGCTGAAGCTTTCTTT. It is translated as CASSQGLLGEGAEAFF.

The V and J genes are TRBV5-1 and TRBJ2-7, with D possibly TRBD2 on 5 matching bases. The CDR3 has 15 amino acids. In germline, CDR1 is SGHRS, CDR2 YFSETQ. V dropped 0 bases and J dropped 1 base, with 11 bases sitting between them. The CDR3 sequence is CASSLAAGLSYEQYF. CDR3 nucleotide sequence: TGCGCCAGCAGCTTGGCCGCGGGTCTATCCTACGAGCAGTACTTC.

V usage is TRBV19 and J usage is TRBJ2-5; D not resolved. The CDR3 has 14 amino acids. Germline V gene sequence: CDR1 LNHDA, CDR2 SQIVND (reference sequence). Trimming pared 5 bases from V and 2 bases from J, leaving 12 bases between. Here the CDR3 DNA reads TGTGCCAGTAGTCCTGACTGGAGTCAAGAGACCCAGTACTTC. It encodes CASSPDWSQETQYF.

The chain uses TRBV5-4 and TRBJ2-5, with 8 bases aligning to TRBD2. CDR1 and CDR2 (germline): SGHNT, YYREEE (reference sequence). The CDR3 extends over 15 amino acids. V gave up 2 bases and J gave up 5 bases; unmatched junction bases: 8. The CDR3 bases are TGTGCCAGCAGCTTAAATGTCGGGAGGGGGGAGACCCAGTACTTC. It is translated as CASSLNVGRGETQYF.

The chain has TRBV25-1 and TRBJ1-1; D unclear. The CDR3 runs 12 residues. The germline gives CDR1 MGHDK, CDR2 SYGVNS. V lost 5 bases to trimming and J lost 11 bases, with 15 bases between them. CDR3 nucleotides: TGTGCCAGCAGTAAGGGAGGTTCGTATGCTTTCTTT. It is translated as CASSKGGSYAFF.

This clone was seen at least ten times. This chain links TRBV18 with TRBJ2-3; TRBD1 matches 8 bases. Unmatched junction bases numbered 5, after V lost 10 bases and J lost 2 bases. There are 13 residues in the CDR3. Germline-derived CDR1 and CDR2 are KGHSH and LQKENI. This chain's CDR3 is CATRTGNTDTQYF. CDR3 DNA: TGTGCCACCAGGACAGGGAACACAGATACGCAGTATTTT. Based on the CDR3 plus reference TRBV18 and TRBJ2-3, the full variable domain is NAGVMQNPRHLVRRRGQEARLRCSPMKGHSHVYWYRQLPEEGLKFMVYLQKENIIDESGMPKERFSAEFPKEGPSILRIQQVVRGDSAAYFCATRTGNTDTQYFGPGTRLTVL.

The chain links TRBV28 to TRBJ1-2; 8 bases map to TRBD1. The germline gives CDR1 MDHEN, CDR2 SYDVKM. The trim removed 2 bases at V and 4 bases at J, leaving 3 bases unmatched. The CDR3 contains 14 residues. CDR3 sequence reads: CASSLLDRVYGYTF. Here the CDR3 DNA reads TGTGCCAGCAGTTTACTGGACAGGGTCTATGGCTACACCTTC.

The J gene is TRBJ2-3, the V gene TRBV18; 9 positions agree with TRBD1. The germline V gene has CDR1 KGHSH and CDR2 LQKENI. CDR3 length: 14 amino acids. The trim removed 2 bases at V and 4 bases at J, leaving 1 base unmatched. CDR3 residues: CASSPGTGSDTQYF. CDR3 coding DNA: TGTGCCAGCTCACCAGGGACAGGGTCAGATACGCAGTATTTT.

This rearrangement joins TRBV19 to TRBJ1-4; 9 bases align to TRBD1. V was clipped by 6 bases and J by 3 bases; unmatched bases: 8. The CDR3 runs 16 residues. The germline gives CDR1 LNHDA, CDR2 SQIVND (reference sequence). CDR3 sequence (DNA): TGTGCCAGTAGGGCGGGACAGGGTACGGCTAATGAAAAACTGTTTTTT. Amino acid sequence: CASRAGQGTANEKLFF.

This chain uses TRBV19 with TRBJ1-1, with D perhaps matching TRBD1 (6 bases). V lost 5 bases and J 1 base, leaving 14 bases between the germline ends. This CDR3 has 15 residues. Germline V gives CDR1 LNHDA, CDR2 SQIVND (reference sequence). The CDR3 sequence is CASSLTSTGNTEAFF. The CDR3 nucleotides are TGTGCCAGTAGTCTCACGTCGACAGGGAACACTGAAGCTTTCTTT. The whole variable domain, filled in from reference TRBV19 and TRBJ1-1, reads DGGITQSPKYLFRKEGQNVTLSCEQNLNHDAMYWYRQDPGQGLRLIYYSQIVNDFQKGDIAEGYSVSREKKESFPLTVTSAQKNPTAFYLCASSLTSTGNTEAFFGQGTRLTVV.

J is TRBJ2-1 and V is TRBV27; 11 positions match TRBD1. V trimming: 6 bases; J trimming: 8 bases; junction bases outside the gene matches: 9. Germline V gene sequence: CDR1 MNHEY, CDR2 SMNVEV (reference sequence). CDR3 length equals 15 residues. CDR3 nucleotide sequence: TGTGCCAGCAGCCCGGGGGGACAGGGGGTGTATGAGCAGTTCTTC. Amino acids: CASSPGGQGVYEQFF.

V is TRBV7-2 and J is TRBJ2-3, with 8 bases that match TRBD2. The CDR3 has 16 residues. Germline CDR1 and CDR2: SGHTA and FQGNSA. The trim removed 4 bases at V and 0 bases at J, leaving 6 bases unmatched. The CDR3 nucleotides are TGTGCCAGCAGCTCCTCGGGAGGGTGGAGCACAGATACGCAGTATTTT. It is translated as CASSSSGGWSTDTQYF.

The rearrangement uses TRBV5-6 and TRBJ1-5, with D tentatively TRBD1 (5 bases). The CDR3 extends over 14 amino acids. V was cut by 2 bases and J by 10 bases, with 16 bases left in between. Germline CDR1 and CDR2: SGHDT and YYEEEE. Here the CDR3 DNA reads TGTGCCAGCAGCTTTTATGGCAGGGTTGAACCCCAGCATTTT. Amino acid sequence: CASSFYGRVEPQHF.

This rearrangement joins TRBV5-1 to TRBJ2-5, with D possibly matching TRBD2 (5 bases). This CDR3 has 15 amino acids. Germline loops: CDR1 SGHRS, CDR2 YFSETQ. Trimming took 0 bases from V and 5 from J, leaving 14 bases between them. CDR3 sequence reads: CASSLAGNRRETQYF. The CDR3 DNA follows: TGCGCCAGCAGCTTGGCCGGCAATAGGAGGGAGACCCAGTACTTC.

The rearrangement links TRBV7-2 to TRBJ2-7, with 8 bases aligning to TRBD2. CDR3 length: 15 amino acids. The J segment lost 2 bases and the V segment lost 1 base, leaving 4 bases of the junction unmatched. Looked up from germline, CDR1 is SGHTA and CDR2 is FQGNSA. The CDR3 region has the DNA TGTGCCAGCAGCTTAGAAAGCGGGAGAGCCTACGAGCAGTACTTC. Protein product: CASSLESGRAYEQYF.

This CDR3 reads CASRLQGYNSPLHF. The CDR3 DNA is TGTGCCAGCAGACTCCAGGGGTATAATTCACCCCTCCACTTT. J is TRBJ1-6 and V is TRBV27; TRBD1 might be the D (6 bases). This CDR3 region has 14 residues. Trimming cost V 6 bases and J 4 bases, with 10 bases left between them. CDR1 MNHEY and CDR2 SMNVEV come from the germline V gene (reference sequence).

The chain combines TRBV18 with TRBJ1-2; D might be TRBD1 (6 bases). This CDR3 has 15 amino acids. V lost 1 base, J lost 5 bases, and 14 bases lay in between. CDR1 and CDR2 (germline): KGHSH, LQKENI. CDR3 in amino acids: CASSPRAGEIYGYTF. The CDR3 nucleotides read TGTGCCAGCTCACCACGCGCAGGGGAGATTTATGGCTACACCTTC.

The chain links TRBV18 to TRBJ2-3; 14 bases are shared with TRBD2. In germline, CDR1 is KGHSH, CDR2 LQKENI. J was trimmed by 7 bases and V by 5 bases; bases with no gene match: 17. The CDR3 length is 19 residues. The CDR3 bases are TGTGCCAGCTCATCGGGACTAGCGGGAGCGGTTGCCTTTGAAAATACGCAGTATTTT. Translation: CASSSGLAGAVAFENTQYF. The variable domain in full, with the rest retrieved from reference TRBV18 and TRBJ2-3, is NAGVMQNPRHLVRRRGQEARLRCSPMKGHSHVYWYRQLPEEGLKFMVYLQKENIIDESGMPKERFSAEFPKEGPSILRIQQVVRGDSAAYFCASSSGLAGAVAFENTQYFGPGTRLTVL.

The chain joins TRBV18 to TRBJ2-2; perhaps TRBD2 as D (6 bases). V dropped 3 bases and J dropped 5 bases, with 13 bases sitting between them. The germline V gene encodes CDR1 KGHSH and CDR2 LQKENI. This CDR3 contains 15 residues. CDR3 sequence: CASSPTGARTGELFF. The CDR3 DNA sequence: TGTGCCAGCTCACCGACGGGAGCTCGAACCGGGGAGCTGTTTTTT.

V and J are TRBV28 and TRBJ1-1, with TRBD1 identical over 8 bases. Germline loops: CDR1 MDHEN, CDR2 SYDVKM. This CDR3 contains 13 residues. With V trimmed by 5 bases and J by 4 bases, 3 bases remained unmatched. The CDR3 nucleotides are TGTGCCAGCAGTCTCACAGGGGGCACTGAAGCTTTCTTT. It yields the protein CASSLTGGTEAFF. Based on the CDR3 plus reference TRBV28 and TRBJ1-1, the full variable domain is DVKVTQSSRYLVKRTGEKVFLECVQDMDHENMFWYRQDPGLGLRLIYFSYDVKMKEKGDIPEGYSVSREKKERFSLILESASTNQTSMYLCASSLTGGTEAFFGQGTRLTVV.

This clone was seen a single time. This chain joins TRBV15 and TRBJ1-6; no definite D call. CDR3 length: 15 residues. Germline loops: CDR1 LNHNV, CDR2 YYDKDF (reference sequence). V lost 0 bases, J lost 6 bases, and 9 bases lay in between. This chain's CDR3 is CATSRDPRVNSPLHF. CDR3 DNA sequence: TGTGCCACCAGCAGAGATCCGAGGGTTAATTCACCCCTCCACTTT.